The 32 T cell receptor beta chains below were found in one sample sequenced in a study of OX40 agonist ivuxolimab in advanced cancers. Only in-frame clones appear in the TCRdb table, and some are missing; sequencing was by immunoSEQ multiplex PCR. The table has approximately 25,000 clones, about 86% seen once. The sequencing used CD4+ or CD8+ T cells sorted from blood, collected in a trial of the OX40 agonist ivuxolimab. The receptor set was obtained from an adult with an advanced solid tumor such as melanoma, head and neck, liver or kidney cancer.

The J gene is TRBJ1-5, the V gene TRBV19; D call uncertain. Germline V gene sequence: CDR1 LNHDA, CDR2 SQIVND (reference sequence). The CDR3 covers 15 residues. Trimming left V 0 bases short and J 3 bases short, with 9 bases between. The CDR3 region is CASSIDPGSNQPQHF. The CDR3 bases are TGTGCCAGTAGTATAGATCCCGGATCCAATCAGCCCCAGCATTTT.

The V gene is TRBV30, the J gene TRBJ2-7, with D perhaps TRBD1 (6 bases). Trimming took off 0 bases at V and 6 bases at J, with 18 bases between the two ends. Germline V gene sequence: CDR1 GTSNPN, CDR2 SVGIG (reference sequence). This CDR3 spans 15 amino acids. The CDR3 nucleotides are TGTGCCTGGAGTGTGATGGGACATGGGATCCTCGAGCAGTACTTC. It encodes CAWSVMGHGILEQYF.

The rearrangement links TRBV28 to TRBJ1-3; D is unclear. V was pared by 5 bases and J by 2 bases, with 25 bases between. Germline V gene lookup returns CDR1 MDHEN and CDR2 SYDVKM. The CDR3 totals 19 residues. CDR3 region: CASSDSLSVNFGAGNTIYF. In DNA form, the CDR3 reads TGTGCCAGCAGTGACTCTCTTTCCGTCAACTTTGGAGCTGGAAACACCATATATTTT.

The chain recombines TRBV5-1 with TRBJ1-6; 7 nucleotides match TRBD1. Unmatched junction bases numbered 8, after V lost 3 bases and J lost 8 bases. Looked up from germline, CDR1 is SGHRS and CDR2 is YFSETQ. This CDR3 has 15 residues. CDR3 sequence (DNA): TGCGCCAGCAGCTCGACCCCAGGGGGAGATTCACCCCTCCACTTT. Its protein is CASSSTPGGDSPLHF.

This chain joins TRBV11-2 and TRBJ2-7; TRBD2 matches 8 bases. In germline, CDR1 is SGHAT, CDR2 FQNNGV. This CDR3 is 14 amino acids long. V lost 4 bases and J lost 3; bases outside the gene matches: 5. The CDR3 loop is CASSWTSNDYEQYF. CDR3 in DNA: TGTGCCAGCAGCTGGACTAGCAATGACTACGAGCAGTACTTC.

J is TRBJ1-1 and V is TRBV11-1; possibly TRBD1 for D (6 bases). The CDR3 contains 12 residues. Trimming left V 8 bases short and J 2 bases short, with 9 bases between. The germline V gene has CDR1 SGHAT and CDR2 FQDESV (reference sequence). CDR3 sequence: CASSRGNTEAFF. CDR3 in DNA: TGTGCCAGCTCCAGGGGAAACACTGAAGCTTTCTTT.

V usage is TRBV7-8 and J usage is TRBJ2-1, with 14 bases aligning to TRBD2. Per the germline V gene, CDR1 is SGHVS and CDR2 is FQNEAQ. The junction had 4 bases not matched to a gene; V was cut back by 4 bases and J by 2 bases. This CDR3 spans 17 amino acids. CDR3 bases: TGTGCCAGCAGCTATCTGGGACTAGCGGGAGCCTACAATGAGCAGTTCTTC. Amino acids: CASSYLGLAGAYNEQFF.

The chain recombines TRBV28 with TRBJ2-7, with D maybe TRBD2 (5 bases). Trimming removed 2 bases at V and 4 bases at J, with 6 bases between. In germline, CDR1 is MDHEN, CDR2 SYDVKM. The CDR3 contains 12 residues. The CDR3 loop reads CASSLRRYEQYF. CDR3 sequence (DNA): TGTGCCAGCAGTTTACGGAGGTACGAGCAGTACTTC.

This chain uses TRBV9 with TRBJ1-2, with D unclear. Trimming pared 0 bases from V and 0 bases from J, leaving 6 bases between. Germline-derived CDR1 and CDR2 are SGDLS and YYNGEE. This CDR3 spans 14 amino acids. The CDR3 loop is CASSVDLTNYGYTF. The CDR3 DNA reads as TGTGCCAGCAGCGTAGATTTGACTAACTATGGCTACACCTTC.

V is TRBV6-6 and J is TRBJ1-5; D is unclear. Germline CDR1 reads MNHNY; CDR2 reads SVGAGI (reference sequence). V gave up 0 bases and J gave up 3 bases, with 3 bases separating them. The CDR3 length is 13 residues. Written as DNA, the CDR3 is TGTGCCAGCAGTTACTCGACCAATCAGCCCCAGCATTTT. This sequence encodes CASSYSTNQPQHF.

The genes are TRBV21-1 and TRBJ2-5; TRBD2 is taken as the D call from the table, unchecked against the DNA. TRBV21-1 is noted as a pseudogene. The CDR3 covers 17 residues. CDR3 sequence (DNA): TGTGCCAGCAGCAAAGCGCGGGCAGGAGTGAACCAAGAGACCCAGTACTTC. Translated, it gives CASSKARAGVNQETQYF.

The CDR3 here is CASSDRGVDQYF. The CDR3 DNA reads TGCGCCAGCAGTGATAGAGGAGTTGACCAGTACTTC. The V gene is TRBV10-1, the J gene TRBJ2-5; D gene uncertain. The CDR3 consists of 12 residues. V was pared by 3 bases and J by 10 bases, with 12 bases between. CDR1 is WNHNN and CDR2 is SYGVQD in the germline V gene (reference sequence).

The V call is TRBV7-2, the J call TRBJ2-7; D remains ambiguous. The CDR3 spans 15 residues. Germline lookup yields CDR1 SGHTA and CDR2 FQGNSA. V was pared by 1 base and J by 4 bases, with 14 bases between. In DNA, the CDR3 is TGTGCCAGCAGCTTAGGGACGGCCTCCTCTTACGAGCAGTACTTC. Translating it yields CASSLGTASSYEQYF.

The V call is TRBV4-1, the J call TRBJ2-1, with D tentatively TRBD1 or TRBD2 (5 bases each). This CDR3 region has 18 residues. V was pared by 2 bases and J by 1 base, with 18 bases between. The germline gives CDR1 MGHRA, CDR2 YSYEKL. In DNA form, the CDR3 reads TGCGCCAGCAGCCAATTTGACGTACGGGGCCGATCCTACAATGAGCAGTTCTTC. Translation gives CASSQFDVRGRSYNEQFF.

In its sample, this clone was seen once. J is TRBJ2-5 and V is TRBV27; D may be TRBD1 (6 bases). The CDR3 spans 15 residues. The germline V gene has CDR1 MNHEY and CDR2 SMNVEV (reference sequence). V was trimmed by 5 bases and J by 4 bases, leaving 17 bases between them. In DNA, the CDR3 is TGTGCCAGCAGTGCCTTTCATACAGGGTTAGAGACCCAGTACTTC. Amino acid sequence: CASSAFHTGLETQYF.

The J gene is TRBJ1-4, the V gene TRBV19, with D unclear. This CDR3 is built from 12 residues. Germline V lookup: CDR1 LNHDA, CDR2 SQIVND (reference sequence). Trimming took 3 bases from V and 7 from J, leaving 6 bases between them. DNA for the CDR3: TGTGCCAGTAGTATGTATCGTGAAAAACTGTTTTTT. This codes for CASSMYREKLFF.

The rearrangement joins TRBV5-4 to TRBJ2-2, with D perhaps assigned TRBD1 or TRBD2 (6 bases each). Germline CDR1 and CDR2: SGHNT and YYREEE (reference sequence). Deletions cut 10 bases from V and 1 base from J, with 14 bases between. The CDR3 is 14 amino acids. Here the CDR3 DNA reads TGTGCCGGAGGGGGACTCGAGAACACCGGGGAGCTGTTTTTT. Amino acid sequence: CAGGGLENTGELFF.

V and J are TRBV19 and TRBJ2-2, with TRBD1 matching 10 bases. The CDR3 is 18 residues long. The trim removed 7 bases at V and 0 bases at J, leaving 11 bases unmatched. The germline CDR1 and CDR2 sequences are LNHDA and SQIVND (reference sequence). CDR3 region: CASTGDRGFDANTGELFF. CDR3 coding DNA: TGTGCCAGTACGGGGGACAGGGGTTTTGACGCGAACACCGGGGAGCTGTTTTTT.

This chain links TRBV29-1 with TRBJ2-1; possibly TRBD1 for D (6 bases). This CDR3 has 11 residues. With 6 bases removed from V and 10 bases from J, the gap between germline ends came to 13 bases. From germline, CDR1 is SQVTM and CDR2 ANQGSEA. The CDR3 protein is CSVPRGSEQFF. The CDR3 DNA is TGCAGCGTACCCAGGGGCAGCGAGCAGTTCTTC.

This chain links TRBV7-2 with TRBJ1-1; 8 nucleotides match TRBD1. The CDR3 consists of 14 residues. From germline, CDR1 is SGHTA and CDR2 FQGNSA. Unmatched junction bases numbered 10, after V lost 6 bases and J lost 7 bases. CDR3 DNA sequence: TGTGCCAGCAGTAGACAGGGGTCACTGGGTGAAGCTTTCTTT. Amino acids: CASSRQGSLGEAFF.

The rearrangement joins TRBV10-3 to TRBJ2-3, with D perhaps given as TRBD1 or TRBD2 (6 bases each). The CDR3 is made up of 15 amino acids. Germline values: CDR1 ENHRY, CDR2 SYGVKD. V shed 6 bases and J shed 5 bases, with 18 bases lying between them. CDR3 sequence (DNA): TGTGCCATCAGGACCCCAGGGGACTCCGAAGATACGCAGTATTTT. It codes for CAIRTPGDSEDTQYF.

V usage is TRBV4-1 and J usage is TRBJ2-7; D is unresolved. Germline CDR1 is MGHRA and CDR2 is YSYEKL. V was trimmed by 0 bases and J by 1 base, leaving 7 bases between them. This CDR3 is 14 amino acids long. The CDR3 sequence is CASSQEYGSYEQYF. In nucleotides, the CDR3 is TGCGCCAGCAGCCAAGAGTACGGATCCTACGAGCAGTACTTC.

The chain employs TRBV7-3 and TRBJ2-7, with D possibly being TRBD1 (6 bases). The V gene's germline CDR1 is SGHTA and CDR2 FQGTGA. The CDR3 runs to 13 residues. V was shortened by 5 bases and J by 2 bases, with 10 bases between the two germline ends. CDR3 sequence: CASSPGEPYEQYF. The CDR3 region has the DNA TGTGCCAGCAGCCCAGGGGAACCCTACGAGCAGTACTTC.

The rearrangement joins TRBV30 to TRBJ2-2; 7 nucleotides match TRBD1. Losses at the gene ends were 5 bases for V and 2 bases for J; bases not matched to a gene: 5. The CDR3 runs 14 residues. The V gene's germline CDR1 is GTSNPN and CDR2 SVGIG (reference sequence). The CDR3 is CAWERDSNTGELFF. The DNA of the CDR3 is TGTGCCTGGGAACGGGACAGTAACACCGGGGAGCTGTTTTTT. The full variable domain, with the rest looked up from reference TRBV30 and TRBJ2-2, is SQTIHQWPATLVQPVGSPLSLECTVEGTSNPNLYWYRQAAGRGLQLLFYSVGIGQISSEVPQNLSASRPQDRQFILSSKKLLLSDSGFYLCAWERDSNTGELFFGEGSRLTVL.

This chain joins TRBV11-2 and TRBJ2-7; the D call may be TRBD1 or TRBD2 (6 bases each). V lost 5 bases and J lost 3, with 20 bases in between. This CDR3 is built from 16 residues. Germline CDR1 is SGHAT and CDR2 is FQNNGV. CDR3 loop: CASSKVPLGGNYEQYF. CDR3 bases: TGTGCCAGCAGCAAAGTTCCGCTAGGGGGGAACTACGAGCAGTACTTC.

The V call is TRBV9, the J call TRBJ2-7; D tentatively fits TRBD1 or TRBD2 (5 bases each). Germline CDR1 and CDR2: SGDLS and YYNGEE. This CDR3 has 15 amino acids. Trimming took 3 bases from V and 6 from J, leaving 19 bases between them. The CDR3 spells CASSGTGTQASEQYF. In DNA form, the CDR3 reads TGTGCCAGCAGCGGAACCGGGACGCAGGCCAGCGAGCAGTACTTC. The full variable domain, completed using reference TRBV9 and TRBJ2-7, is DSGVTQTPKHLITATGQRVTLRCSPRSGDLSVYWYQQSLDQGLQFLIQYYNGEERAKGNILERFSAQQFPDLHSELNLSSLELGDSALYFCASSGTGTQASEQYFGPGTRLTVT.

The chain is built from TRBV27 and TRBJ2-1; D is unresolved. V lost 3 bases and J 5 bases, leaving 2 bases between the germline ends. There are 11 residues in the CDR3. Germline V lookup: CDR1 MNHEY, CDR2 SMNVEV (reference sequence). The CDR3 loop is CASSFDNEQFF. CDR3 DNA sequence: TGTGCCAGCAGTTTTGACAATGAGCAGTTCTTC.

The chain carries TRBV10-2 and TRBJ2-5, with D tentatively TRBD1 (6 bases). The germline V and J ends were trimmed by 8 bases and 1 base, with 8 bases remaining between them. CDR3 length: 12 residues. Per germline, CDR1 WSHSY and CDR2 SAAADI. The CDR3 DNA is TGCGCCAGCCGGGACATCCAAGAGACCCAGTACTTC. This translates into CASRDIQETQYF.

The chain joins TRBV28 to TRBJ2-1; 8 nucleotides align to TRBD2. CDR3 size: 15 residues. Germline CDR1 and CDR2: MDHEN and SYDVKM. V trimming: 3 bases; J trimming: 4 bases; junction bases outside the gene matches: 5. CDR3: CASSLLAGPYNEQFF. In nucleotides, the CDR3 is TGTGCCAGCAGTTTGTTAGCGGGGCCTTACAATGAGCAGTTCTTC.

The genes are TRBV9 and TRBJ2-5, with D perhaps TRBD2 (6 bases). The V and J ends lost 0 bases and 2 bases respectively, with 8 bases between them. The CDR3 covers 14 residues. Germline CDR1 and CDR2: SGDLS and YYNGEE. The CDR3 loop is CASSVGLGQETQYF. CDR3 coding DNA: TGTGCCAGCAGCGTAGGACTAGGTCAAGAGACCCAGTACTTC.

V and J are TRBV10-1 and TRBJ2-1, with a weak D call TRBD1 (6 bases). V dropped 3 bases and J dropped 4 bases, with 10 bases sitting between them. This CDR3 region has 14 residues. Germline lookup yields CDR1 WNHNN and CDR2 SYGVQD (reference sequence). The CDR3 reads CASSEGDTYNEQFF. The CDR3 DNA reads TGCGCCAGCAGTGAAGGGGACACGTACAATGAGCAGTTCTTC.

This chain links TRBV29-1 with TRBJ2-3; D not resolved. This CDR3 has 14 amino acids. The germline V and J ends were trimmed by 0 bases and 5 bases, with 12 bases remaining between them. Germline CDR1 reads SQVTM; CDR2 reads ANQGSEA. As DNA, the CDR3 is TGCAGCGTTGAAGATCAGGATGAGGTAGATACGCAGTATTTT. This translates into CSVEDQDEVDTQYF.